A single sample gave rise to the 32 T cell receptor beta chains below, sequenced in a study of blood T cell repertoires in COVID-19. Libraries were prepared by immunoSEQ multiplex PCR; TCRdb keeps only in-frame clonotypes and omits some of them. Here the sample spans 240,000 or so clones, roughly nine tenths being singletons. Sequenced: peripheral blood. Receptors originate from a man in his 60s with acute or convalescent COVID-19.

The rearrangement links TRBV6-5 to TRBJ1-4; 7 bases agree with TRBD1. The CDR3 consists of 14 residues. The junction had 8 bases not matched to a gene; V was cut back by 7 bases and J by 6 bases. The germline CDR1 and CDR2 sequences are MNHEY and SVGAGI. The CDR3 loop is CASTDWDRDEKLFF. The CDR3 bases are TGTGCCAGCACCGATTGGGACAGAGATGAAAAACTGTTTTTT.

This clone was picked up one time. This chain joins TRBV5-1 and TRBJ2-7; 7 nucleotides agree with TRBD2. With 0 bases clipped from V and 0 bases from J, the junction kept 6 bases outside the gene matches. CDR1 SGHRS and CDR2 YFSETQ come from the germline V gene. The CDR3 is 16 residues long. CDR3 bases: TGCGCCAGCAGCTTGGGAGGCGGGAGTAGCTCCTACGAGCAGTACTTC. This sequence encodes CASSLGGGSSSYEQYF.

The chain employs TRBV7-2 and TRBJ1-1; D is perhaps TRBD1 (5 bases). This CDR3 contains 14 residues. CDR1 is SGHTA, CDR2 FQGNSA, per germline. Trimming shortened V by 5 bases and J by 3 bases, and 13 bases separated the two germline ends. The CDR3 nucleotides read TGTGCCAGCAGCGAAACCCAGGGATACACTGAAGCTTTCTTT. Translation: CASSETQGYTEAFF.

This clone appeared once. This rearrangement joins TRBV19 to TRBJ2-7; 10 bases fit TRBD1. There are 14 residues in the CDR3. Germline V gene data show CDR1 as LNHDA and CDR2 as SQIVND (reference sequence). The junction had 12 bases not matched to a gene; V was cut back by 10 bases and J by 6 bases. The CDR3 DNA reads as TGTGCCACTAAGGGTGGGACAGGGGTCGGCGAGCAGTACTTC. It codes for CATKGGTGVGEQYF.

This clone was seen once. J is TRBJ2-1 and V is TRBV14; 12 bases are a match to TRBD2. CDR1 and CDR2 (germline): SGHDN, FVKESK. This CDR3 region has 19 residues. V dropped 4 bases and J dropped 3; count of bases not matched to a gene: 13. The DNA for the CDR3 is TGTGCCAGCAGCCCTGAAGAACTAGCGGGAGGCCAGGACTACAATGAGCAGTTCTTC. Amino acid sequence: CASSPEELAGGQDYNEQFF.

This clone was seen just once. The rearrangement links TRBV27 to TRBJ2-7; 7 nucleotides match TRBD2. Trimming took 8 bases from V and 7 from J; bases not matched to a gene: 11. Germline V gene data show CDR1 as MNHEY and CDR2 as SMNVEV (reference sequence). This CDR3 region has 13 residues. In nucleotides, the CDR3 is TGTGCCAGCGGGGAGGTTCGCGGGAGTGAGCAGTACTTC. Protein: CASGEVRGSEQYF.

The chain links TRBV28 to TRBJ1-1; TRBD1 aligns across 8 bases. The germline CDR1 and CDR2 sequences are MDHEN and SYDVKM. The V segment lost 2 bases and the J segment 7 bases; nucleotides outside the gene matches: 12. This CDR3 spans 16 amino acids. CDR3: CASSLTPQGARDEAFF. In DNA, the CDR3 is TGTGCCAGCAGTTTAACCCCCCAGGGGGCGCGGGATGAAGCTTTCTTT.

The V call is TRBV4-3, the J call TRBJ2-1, with D tentatively TRBD2 (6 bases). The V gene's germline CDR1 is LGHNA and CDR2 YSLEER. V was shortened by 0 bases and J by 6 bases, with 12 bases between the two germline ends. The CDR3 totals 15 residues. The CDR3 nucleotides are TGCGCCAGCAGCCAAGATTTACTAGCTGGCAATGAGCAGTTCTTC. This sequence encodes CASSQDLLAGNEQFF.

This sequence joins TRBV28 and TRBJ2-2, with D maybe TRBD1 (5 bases). The V gene's germline CDR1 is MDHEN and CDR2 SYDVKM. The CDR3 runs to 13 residues. V dropped 3 bases and J dropped 7 bases, with 9 bases sitting between them. CDR3 bases: TGTGCCAGCAGTTTTGGGGCATACGGGGAGCTGTTTTTT. Its translation is CASSFGAYGELFF.

This chain uses TRBV6-5 with TRBJ1-6, with a tentative D call TRBD1 (5 bases). Germline-derived CDR1 and CDR2 are MNHEY and SVGAGI. This CDR3 is 13 amino acids long. Deletions cut 6 bases from V and 10 bases from J, with 13 bases between. This CDR3 reads CASSRSGGSPLHF. CDR3 nucleotides: TGTGCCAGCAGCCGGTCCGGGGGGTCACCCCTCCACTTT.

The chain employs TRBV7-2 and TRBJ2-1; D not resolved. This CDR3 is built from 16 residues. The V end lost 0 bases, the J end lost 1 base, and 10 bases lay between the germline ends. Germline lookup yields CDR1 SGHTA and CDR2 FQGNSA. CDR3 sequence reads: CASSLAPLVSYNEQFF. The CDR3 DNA sequence: TGTGCCAGCAGCTTAGCGCCGCTAGTTTCCTACAATGAGCAGTTCTTC.

The chain combines TRBV9 with TRBJ2-6; 7 bases agree with TRBD1. The junction had 8 bases not matched to a gene; V was cut back by 2 bases and J by 0 bases. CDR1 and CDR2 (germline): SGDLS, YYNGEE. There are 18 residues in the CDR3. CDR3 in amino acids: CASSVSRDRPSGANVLTF. The CDR3 nucleotides are TGTGCCAGCAGCGTCTCCCGGGACAGACCCTCTGGGGCCAACGTCCTGACTTTC.

This clone showed up just once. The chain combines TRBV6-2 or TRBV6-3 with TRBJ2-3; D ambiguous. Germline V gene data show CDR1 as MNHEY and CDR2 as SVGEGT. The CDR3 spans 15 residues. Trimming left V 5 bases short and J 0 bases short, with 12 bases between. The CDR3, as DNA: TGTGCCAGCAGTAAAGCAATGCCTAGCACAGATACGCAGTATTTT. This encodes CASSKAMPSTDTQYF.

V is TRBV28 and J is TRBJ2-1; D is possibly TRBD2 (5 bases). The CDR3 totals 15 residues. Germline lookup yields CDR1 MDHEN and CDR2 SYDVKM. Trimming left V 6 bases short and J 9 bases short, with 21 bases between. The CDR3: CASSSPSPRGSEQFF. DNA for the CDR3: TGTGCCAGCAGCTCCCCTAGCCCTCGGGGAAGTGAGCAGTTCTTC.

The V and J genes are TRBV27 and TRBJ2-2, with TRBD1 matching 7 bases. Trimming cost V 3 bases and J 3 bases; bases outside gene matches: 4. This CDR3 is 15 amino acids long. Germline CDR1 is MNHEY and CDR2 is SMNVEV (reference sequence). CDR3 protein: CASSLGRGYTGELFF. CDR3 DNA: TGTGCCAGCAGTTTGGGCAGGGGGTACACCGGGGAGCTGTTTTTT.

The gene calls are TRBV1 and TRBJ2-7; TRBD1 is the table's D call, not checked against the DNA. TRBV1 is a listed pseudogene. The CDR3 is made up of 16 amino acids. The CDR3 DNA follows: TGCACCAGCAGCCACCCTCCGACAGGGCCCTTCTACGAGCAGTACTTC. Translation: CTSSHPPTGPFYEQYF.

The chain combines TRBV19 with TRBJ1-2; 10 nucleotides align to TRBD1. The CDR3 runs 14 residues. Trimming cost V 8 bases and J 6 bases; bases outside gene matches: 9. Germline CDR1 reads LNHDA; CDR2 reads SQIVND (reference sequence). The DNA for the CDR3 is TGTGCCAGTCTTGAGGACAGGGGGGGTGATGGCTACACCTTC. As protein: CASLEDRGGDGYTF.

The V call is TRBV18, the J call TRBJ1-1; TRBD1 aligns across 8 bases. Germline V CDR1 and CDR2: KGHSH, LQKENI. The CDR3 contains 15 residues. Germline trimming cut 0 bases from V and 4 bases from J; bases unmatched to any gene: 4. CDR3 residues: CASSPPSDRVTEAFF. CDR3 nucleotide sequence: TGTGCCAGCTCACCACCTTCGGACAGGGTCACTGAAGCTTTCTTT.

The J gene is TRBJ1-2, the V gene TRBV30, with TRBD1 matching over 7 bases. CDR1 and CDR2 from the germline V gene are GTSNPN and SVGIG (reference sequence). Trimming removed 3 bases from V and 4 bases from J; junction bases left unmatched: 8. The CDR3 has 14 amino acids. CDR3 sequence (DNA): TGTGCCTGGAGCCCCGGGACAGAATTCTATGGCTACACCTTC. Encoded protein: CAWSPGTEFYGYTF.

The chain recombines TRBV4-1 with TRBJ2-5, with 8 bases lining up with TRBD2. Unmatched junction bases numbered 9, after V lost 2 bases and J lost 13 bases. The CDR3 consists of 13 residues. Germline V gene lookup returns CDR1 MGHRA and CDR2 YSYEKL. CDR3 protein: CASSQSSGSPPYF. In nucleotides, the CDR3 is TGCGCCAGCAGCCAAAGCAGCGGGAGTCCTCCGTACTTC.

This chain joins TRBV23-1 and TRBJ2-3, with 10 bases lining up with TRBD1. TRBV23-1 is filed as an ORF, its function uncertain. The CDR3 runs to 15 residues. The V gene end was trimmed by 10 bases and the J gene end by 3 bases; junction bases not matched to a gene: 10. The CDR3 region has the DNA TGCGCCACAGACTGCCGGGACAGGGGTACAGATACGCAGTATTTT. Its protein product is CATDCRDRGTDTQYF.

J is TRBJ2-7 and V is TRBV5-6; 7 positions match TRBD2. CDR1 and CDR2 from the germline V gene are SGHDT and YYEEEE. Trimming cost V 4 bases and J 1 base; bases outside gene matches: 8. This CDR3 spans 15 amino acids. CDR3 nucleotide sequence: TGTGCCAGCAGCCGGGGGGTAGCGAATTCCTACGAGCAGTACTTC. This gives the protein CASSRGVANSYEQYF. Together with reference TRBV5-6 and TRBJ2-7, the CDR3 gives the full variable domain: DAGVTQSPTHLIKTRGQQVTLRCSPKSGHDTVSWYQQALGQGPQFIFQYYEEEERQRGNFPDRFSGHQFPNYSSELNVNALLLGDSALYLCASSRGVANSYEQYFGPGTRLTVT.

The rearrangement links TRBV6-6 to TRBJ2-1; 7 nucleotides agree with TRBD2. Trimming removed 5 bases from V and 0 bases from J; junction bases left unmatched: 10. Per the germline V gene, CDR1 is MNHNY and CDR2 is SVGAGI (reference sequence). This CDR3 has 17 amino acids. The CDR3 protein is CASSHRVAGVSYNEQFF. CDR3 in DNA: TGTGCCAGCAGTCACCGGGTAGCGGGTGTCTCCTACAATGAGCAGTTCTTC.

The chain couples TRBV11-2 to TRBJ1-2; no firm D call. V was clipped by 3 bases and J by 2 bases, with 7 bases between them. The CDR3 length is 13 residues. Germline V lookup: CDR1 SGHAT, CDR2 FQNNGV. The chain's CDR3 is CASSLLSNYGYTF. DNA for the CDR3: TGTGCCAGCAGCTTGCTGAGCAACTATGGCTACACCTTC.

The V gene is TRBV6-5, the J gene TRBJ1-1, with 8 bases identical to TRBD1. V trimming: 6 bases; J trimming: 7 bases; junction bases outside the gene matches: 4. From germline, CDR1 is MNHEY and CDR2 SVGAGI. CDR3 size: 12 residues. The chain's CDR3 is CASSRQGIEAFF. Written as DNA, the CDR3 is TGTGCCAGCAGCCGACAGGGGATTGAAGCTTTCTTT.

This chain uses TRBV27 with TRBJ1-2, with 7 bases matching TRBD1. Germline CDR1 and CDR2: MNHEY and SMNVEV (reference sequence). CDR3 size: 13 residues. V gave up 6 bases and J gave up 3 bases; unmatched junction bases: 4. CDR3 bases: TGTGCCAGCAGGACCGGGACAGACTATGGCTACACCTTC. This gives the protein CASRTGTDYGYTF.

The chain recombines TRBV27 with TRBJ2-1; maybe TRBD2 (6 bases). The CDR3 loop spans 15 amino acids. The V gene lost 3 bases and the J gene lost 7 bases, with 16 bases spanning the gap. CDR1 and CDR2 from the germline V gene are MNHEY and SMNVEV (reference sequence). CDR3 bases: TGTGCCAGCAGTTTGGGACTCCTTTCCGGGAATGAGCAGTTCTTC. It yields the protein CASSLGLLSGNEQFF.

The V and J genes are TRBV27 and TRBJ2-1; the match to TRBD2 covers 9 bases. The CDR3 length is 16 residues. Germline-derived CDR1 and CDR2 are MNHEY and SMNVEV (reference sequence). Trimming at V came to 0 bases and at J to 3 bases, leaving 3 bases not matched to a gene. CDR3 nucleotides: TGTGCCAGCAGTTTATCGTGGACTAGCGTCTACAATGAGCAGTTCTTC. Protein: CASSLSWTSVYNEQFF.

The chain employs TRBV7-2 and TRBJ2-7; 8 bases align to TRBD2. The CDR3 extends over 13 amino acids. The J segment lost 6 bases and the V segment lost 5 bases, leaving 6 bases of the junction unmatched. Germline assignment: CDR1 SGHTA and CDR2 FQGNSA. DNA for the CDR3: TGTGCCAGCAGCCCAACGAGCGGGGGCGAGCAGTACTTC. It codes for CASSPTSGGEQYF.

This chain's CDR3 is CASSSQGLAGYTF. CDR3 bases: TGTGCCAGCAGCTCCCAGGGTTTGGCCGGCTACACCTTC. The gene calls are TRBV5-4 and TRBJ1-2; TRBD1 is a possible D gene (5 bases). Germline loops: CDR1 SGHNT, CDR2 YYREEE (reference sequence). CDR3 length: 13 residues. V shed 3 bases and J shed 8 bases, with 14 bases lying between them.

CDR3 DNA sequence: TGTGCCAGCAGTCCCCAGACAGGGGGAAATCAGCCCCAGCATTTT. Its protein is CASSPQTGGNQPQHF. The chain couples TRBV6-2 or TRBV6-3 to TRBJ1-5; 9 bases are a match to TRBD1. The CDR3 covers 15 residues. Germline-derived CDR1 and CDR2 are MNHEY and SVGEGT. The ends lost 5 bases at V and 4 bases at J; junction bases unmatched: 6.

The rearrangement joins TRBV14 to TRBJ1-6; D is uncertain. The V and J ends lost 0 bases and 10 bases respectively, with 4 bases between them. Per the germline V gene, CDR1 is SGHDN and CDR2 is FVKESK. The CDR3 loop spans 12 amino acids. CDR3 sequence: CASSQESSPLHF. In nucleotides, the CDR3 is TGTGCCAGCAGCCAAGAGAGCTCACCCCTCCACTTT.